This TCR beta chain was recovered during a study of memory CD4+ T cells and cytomegalovirus serostatus. At the level of the study: Donors were healthy Belgian adults, 9 CMV seropositive and 20 to 25 seronegative.

V was clipped by 3 bases and J by 5 bases, with 8 bases between them. The CDR3 runs 12 residues. Germline values: CDR1 MNHNS, CDR2 SASEGT. The sort gate was single viable CD3+CD4+CD8-CD45RO+ cells for memory CD4+ T cells. Libraries were prepared by immunoSEQ multiplex PCR; TCRdb keeps only in-frame clonotypes and omits some of them. Altogether approximately 61,000 clones are present, roughly 75% being singletons, with the ten largest covering approximately 0.54%. Regarding the study as a whole: The CMV-associated TCR signature appears largely within the CD4+ memory repertoire. Median bootstrapped AUC for CMV status was approximately 0.96 originally, just under 0.93 US-trained.

Regarding this clone: Its antigen remains unidentified.

The receptor comes from an adult in good health and CMV-seronegative. Some clones in this sample may be carry-over from other donors' samples. The sequenced sample consisted of memory CD4+ T cells from blood. This chain joins TRBV6-1 and TRBJ2-7; D gene uncertain. The CDR3 spells CASSDRLNEQYF. CDR3 bases: TGTGCCAGCAGTGACAGGCTTAACGAGCAGTACTTC.